Shown below are 21 T cell receptor beta chains from a single sample sequenced in a study of OX40 agonist ivuxolimab in advanced cancers. The assay was immunoSEQ multiplex PCR, and TCRdb's table has in-frame clones only and misses some. The table records 45,000 to 65,000 clones, almost 90% of them present only once. This specimen consisted of CD4+ or CD8+ T cells sorted from blood, obtained in a trial of the OX40 agonist ivuxolimab. The receptor set was obtained from an adult with an advanced solid tumor such as melanoma, head and neck, liver or kidney cancer.

The rearrangement joins TRBV15 to TRBJ2-1; maybe TRBD1 (6 bases). Looked up from germline, CDR1 is LNHNV and CDR2 is YYDKDF (reference sequence). Between the trimmed V and J ends, which lost 0 bases and 15 bases, there was a span of 12 bases. The CDR3 is 12 residues long. CDR3 sequence (DNA): TGTGCCACCAGCAGAGATCAGGGGAAGCCGTTCTTC. Residues: CATSRDQGKPFF.

This clone was found a few times. The chain uses TRBV6-5 and TRBJ2-5; D might be TRBD1 (5 bases). The V end lost 7 bases, the J end lost 4 bases, and 13 bases lay between the germline ends. This CDR3 is 13 amino acids long. The germline gives CDR1 MNHEY, CDR2 SVGAGI. CDR3 protein: CASTRGAVETQYF. Written as DNA, the CDR3 is TGTGCCAGCACCCGTGGGGCGGTAGAGACCCAGTACTTC.

The gene calls are TRBV9 and TRBJ2-3; D remains unclear. Trimming shortened V by 4 bases and J by 6 bases, and 6 bases separated the two germline ends. From germline, CDR1 is SGDLS and CDR2 YYNGEE. This CDR3 has 11 residues. The CDR3 here is CASSLGDTQYF. CDR3 nucleotides: TGTGCCAGCAGCCTCGGGGATACGCAGTATTTT. Variable domain in full (rest from reference TRBV9 and TRBJ2-3): DSGVTQTPKHLITATGQRVTLRCSPRSGDLSVYWYQQSLDQGLQFLIQYYNGEERAKGNILERFSAQQFPDLHSELNLSSLELGDSALYFCASSLGDTQYFGPGTRLTVL.

The chain links TRBV10-3 to TRBJ1-2, with a possible D match to TRBD1 (5 bases). The germline CDR1 and CDR2 sequences are ENHRY and SYGVKD. This CDR3 has 16 amino acids. V was shortened by 0 bases and J by 6 bases, with 17 bases between the two germline ends. The CDR3 loop is CAISESRGVAGNGYTF. The CDR3 DNA sequence: TGTGCCATCAGTGAGTCGAGGGGTGTGGCGGGAAATGGCTACACCTTC.

The chain combines TRBV11-2 with TRBJ2-5, with 16 bases matching TRBD2. This CDR3 region has 18 residues. CDR1 SGHAT and CDR2 FQNNGV come from the germline V gene. The V and J ends lost 1 base and 5 bases, in that order; junction bases with no gene match: 7. The DNA of the CDR3 is TGTGCCAGCAGCTTAGGGGGACTAGCGGGAGGGCCTGGGGAGACCCAGTACTTC. Its protein product is CASSLGGLAGGPGETQYF.

This rearrangement joins TRBV5-1 to TRBJ2-1; 9 nucleotides line up with TRBD2. Germline trimming cut 0 bases from V and 4 bases from J; bases unmatched to any gene: 2. The CDR3 is 15 amino acids. Germline CDR1 reads SGHRS; CDR2 reads YFSETQ. CDR3 loop: CASSLDLAGYNEQFF. Written as DNA, the CDR3 is TGCGCCAGCAGCTTGGATCTAGCGGGATACAATGAGCAGTTCTTC.

The chain links TRBV28 to TRBJ2-7; 12 positions match TRBD1. J was trimmed by 2 bases and V by 5 bases; bases with no gene match: 4. CDR3 length equals 15 residues. The germline gives CDR1 MDHEN, CDR2 SYDVKM. CDR3 sequence (DNA): TGTGCCAGCAGTCGAGGGACAGGGGGCCCCTACGAGCAGTACTTC. It specifies CASSRGTGGPYEQYF.

As for this clone: At the DNA level, this CDR3 is encoded by other sequences in the same sample as well. The chain has TRBV5-1 and TRBJ2-7, with D possibly TRBD2 on 6 matching bases. Trimming cost V 1 base and J 4 bases, with 12 bases left between them. Looked up from germline, CDR1 is SGHRS and CDR2 is YFSETQ. The CDR3 length is 14 residues. The CDR3 region is CASSLSGTLYEQYF. The CDR3 nucleotides are TGCGCCAGCAGCTTGTCCGGGACTTTATACGAGCAGTACTTC.

The rearrangement joins TRBV5-1 to TRBJ2-3; D gene ambiguous. This CDR3 region has 15 residues. V lost 0 bases, J lost 2 bases, and 10 bases lay in between. Germline CDR1 and CDR2: SGHRS and YFSETQ. The CDR3 DNA reads as TGCGCCAGCAGCTTGGGTGGTTTGGCCACAGATACGCAGTATTTT. Translation: CASSLGGLATDTQYF. Full variable domain (remainder filled in from reference TRBV5-1 and TRBJ2-3): KAGVTQTPRYLIKTRGQQVTLSCSPISGHRSVSWYQQTPGQGLQFLFEYFSETQRNKGNFPGRFSGRQFSNSRSEMNVSTLELGDSALYLCASSLGGLATDTQYFGPGTRLTVL.

The V and J genes are TRBV5-4 and TRBJ2-1; 9 bases map to TRBD2. J was trimmed by 7 bases and V by 4 bases; bases with no gene match: 9. This CDR3 region has 15 residues. In germline, CDR1 is SGHNT, CDR2 YYREEE (reference sequence). The CDR3 DNA reads as TGTGCCAGCAGCATGGTTCTAGCGGGGACTAATGAGCAGTTCTTC. It specifies CASSMVLAGTNEQFF.

The chain joins TRBV29-1 to TRBJ1-2; D possibly corresponds to TRBD1 (6 bases). This CDR3 comprises 13 residues. Germline V CDR1 and CDR2: SQVTM, ANQGSEA. The V and J ends lost 6 bases and 0 bases respectively, with 11 bases between them. CDR3 nucleotides: TGCAGCGTCACGACAGGACCTAACTATGGCTACACCTTC. Its translation is CSVTTGPNYGYTF.

The chain employs TRBV27 and TRBJ2-7; TRBD1 aligns across 10 bases. J was trimmed by 4 bases and V by 2 bases; bases with no gene match: 17. There are 19 residues in the CDR3. Looked up from germline, CDR1 is MNHEY and CDR2 is SMNVEV (reference sequence). The CDR3 nucleotides read TGTGCCAGCAGTTTACGGGGGGACAGGGGAACTAAATTAACTTACGAGCAGTACTTC. Translating it yields CASSLRGDRGTKLTYEQYF.

The rearrangement joins TRBV5-6 to TRBJ2-3; TRBD2 might be the D (6 bases). The CDR3 sequence is 16 residues long. The V and J ends lost 2 bases and 5 bases respectively, with 18 bases between them. Germline V lookup: CDR1 SGHDT, CDR2 YYEEEE. CDR3 sequence (DNA): TGTGCCAGCAGCTTCTCCGCGGGGAGAGTTATAGATACGCAGTATTTT. This translates into CASSFSAGRVIDTQYF.

This sequence joins TRBV5-1 and TRBJ2-7; TRBD1 matches at 8 bases. The length of the CDR3 is 14 residues. J gave up 3 bases and V 4 bases, and 6 bases lay outside the gene matches. Germline V gene data show CDR1 as SGHRS and CDR2 as YFSETQ. CDR3 amino acids: CASSTLTGDYEQYF. DNA of the CDR3: TGCGCCAGCAGCACATTGACAGGGGACTACGAGCAGTACTTC.

Turning to this clone: Other DNA sequences in the same sample also yield this CDR3. This chain joins TRBV1 and TRBJ2-7; the DNA was not compared with TRBD2, the D call given in the table. TRBV1 is assigned pseudogene status. The CDR3 length is 19 residues. This chain's CDR3 is CTSSQDLLAGEVSSNEQYF. The CDR3 nucleotides read TGCACCAGCAGCCAGGATTTGCTAGCGGGAGAGGTGTCGTCTAACGAGCAGTACTTC.

This chain links TRBV5-1 with TRBJ1-4; 10 bases line up with TRBD1. In germline, CDR1 is SGHRS, CDR2 YFSETQ. This CDR3 comprises 14 residues. The V gene end was trimmed by 4 bases and the J gene end by 5 bases; junction bases not matched to a gene: 2. Here the CDR3 DNA reads TGCGCCAGCAGCGTGGACAGGGGGAATGAAAAACTGTTTTTT. It translates to CASSVDRGNEKLFF.

This sequence joins TRBV28 and TRBJ1-5; D unresolved. From germline, CDR1 is MDHEN and CDR2 SYDVKM. V lost 7 bases, J lost 1 base, and 5 bases lay in between. CDR3 size: 12 residues. The CDR3 protein is CASTQSNQPQHF. The CDR3 region has the DNA TGTGCCAGCACGCAGAGCAATCAGCCCCAGCATTTT.

The rearrangement uses TRBV5-1 and TRBJ2-3, with 7 bases that match TRBD1. V lost 5 bases and J lost 0; bases outside the gene matches: 3. This CDR3 contains 14 residues. Per germline, CDR1 SGHRS and CDR2 YFSETQ. In nucleotides, the CDR3 is TGCGCCAGCAGTCACAGGGGAAGCACAGATACGCAGTATTTT. It is translated as CASSHRGSTDTQYF.

The rearrangement uses TRBV21-1 and TRBJ2-5; the table gives TRBD1 as D, unverified against the DNA. TRBV21-1 is given as a pseudogene. The CDR3 runs to 16 residues. The CDR3 nucleotides are TGTGCCAGCAGTATGAGGGGACAGGGGGTCTCAGAGACCCAGTACTTC. Its protein is CASSMRGQGVSETQYF.

The chain combines TRBV18 with TRBJ2-5; TRBD2 matches at 8 bases. The V gene end was trimmed by 3 bases and the J gene end by 2 bases; junction bases not matched to a gene: 11. CDR1 KGHSH and CDR2 LQKENI come from the germline V gene. This CDR3 region has 17 residues. The chain's CDR3 is CASSPLAGGLPQETQYF. The CDR3 DNA reads TGTGCCAGCTCACCGCTGGCGGGAGGACTACCTCAAGAGACCCAGTACTTC.

In its sample, this clone was seen a few times. The V call is TRBV29-1, the J call TRBJ2-5; weak D call: TRBD2 (7 bases). Looked up from germline, CDR1 is SQVTM and CDR2 is ANQGSEA. The CDR3 has 15 residues. V was cut by 8 bases and J by 4 bases, with 23 bases left in between. CDR3 sequence (DNA): TGCAGCCTATGGATCCGGCGGGGGCAACGAGAGACCCAGTACTTC. Protein product: CSLWIRRGQRETQYF.